The sequence of this TCR beta chain was determined in a study of cytomegalovirus exposure and HLA in healthy donors. Study-level results: In an earlier analysis, most TCR beta V segments were productive about 87% or about 30% of the time.

With regard to this clone: Antigen unknown.

V was pared by 0 bases and J by 6 bases, with 8 bases of the junction left unmatched. The germline gives CDR1 SEHNR, CDR2 FQNEAQ (reference sequence). This CDR3 spans 16 amino acids. The PCR had 60 Vbeta and 13 Jbeta primers. Sequenced by immunoSEQ multiplex PCR; TCRdb stores in-frame clones only, minus some. Counted here are 110,000 or so clones, more than 65% occurring once; the ten biggest clones make up roughly 9.7%. Sequencing input: PBMCs. V and J are TRBV7-9 and TRBJ1-2; 9 bases are shared with TRBD1. This receptor was obtained from a middle-aged man in good health and CMV-seropositive. The CDR3 DNA is TGTGCCAGCAGCTTAGCTTGGGACAGGGCTTTTGATGGCTACACCTTC. As protein: CASSLAWDRAFDGYTF.